This T cell receptor beta chain was sequenced for a study of cytomegalovirus exposure and HLA in healthy donors. Study observations and caveats: Later, an analysis showed that TCR beta chains associated with HLA were more clonally expanded than others that were equally common. What TCR beta sequences reportedly achieved was accurate prediction of HLA-A and HLA-B alleles in most subjects. Earlier analysis yielded a pattern in which most TCR beta V segments were productive about 87% or about 30% of the time. It was likely that a cluster of highly shared sequence variants was a sequencing artifact.

Concerning this clone itself: Its antigen is undetermined.

J lost 8 bases, V lost 8 bases, and 5 bases had no gene match. This CDR3 region has 13 residues. CDR1 is MNHEY and CDR2 is SMNVEV in the germline V gene (reference sequence). PCR was performed using 60 Vbeta and 13 Jbeta primers. The method was immunoSEQ multiplex PCR; TCRdb's version includes in-frame clones alone and lacks a portion of them. The data contain some 120,000 clones, about 74% of them singletons. V gene TRBV27 combines with J gene TRBJ1-4, with 10 positions matching TRBD1. This TCR came from a middle-aged man in good health and CMV-seropositive. The source material was PBMCs. The CDR3 DNA reads as TGTGCCAGCCTCGGACAGGGGGGCGAAAAACTGTTTTTT. Amino acids: CASLGQGGEKLFF. The whole variable domain, remainder taken from reference TRBV27 and TRBJ1-4, is EAQVTQNPRYLITVTGKKLTVTCSQNMNHEYMSWYRQDPGLGLRQIYYSMNVEVTDKGDVPEGYKVSRKEKRNFPLILESPSPNQTSLYFCASLGQGGEKLFFGSGTQLSVL.